This passage covers 22 T cell receptor beta chains from one sample sequenced in a study of shared clonotypes between healthy human individuals. Some clones are missing from TCRdb's copy, which holds only in-frame ones; the method was immunoSEQ multiplex PCR. The sample holds millions of clones, 90% to 95% seen once. Terminally differentiated effector memory CD45RA+ cells were excluded by CCR7 positive selection of CD45RO-negative cells. The sequencing input was naive CD8+ T cells from PBMCs. These receptors all stem from a man between 18 and 29 years old in good health. Some clones in this sample may be carry-over from other donors' samples.

V usage is TRBV27 and J usage is TRBJ2-6; TRBD1 agrees at 9 bases. V was clipped by 4 bases and J by 4 bases; unmatched bases: 11. This CDR3 has 18 residues. Germline loops: CDR1 MNHEY, CDR2 SMNVEV (reference sequence). The CDR3 reads CASSSGPGTGFGANVLTF. The CDR3 nucleotides are TGTGCCAGCAGTTCAGGTCCCGGGACAGGGTTCGGGGCCAACGTCCTGACTTTC. Supplemented by reference TRBV27 and TRBJ2-6, the full variable domain reads EAQVTQNPRYLITVTGKKLTVTCSQNMNHEYMSWYRQDPGLGLRQIYYSMNVEVTDKGDVPEGYKVSRKEKRNFPLILESPSPNQTSLYFCASSSGPGTGFGANVLTFGAGSRLTVL.

This sequence joins TRBV28 and TRBJ1-3; D perhaps matches TRBD1 (5 bases). The CDR3 length is 14 residues. Germline V gives CDR1 MDHEN, CDR2 SYDVKM. Trimming pared 5 bases from V and 3 bases from J, leaving 11 bases between. CDR3 bases: TGTGCCAGCAGTCTGGACAATTTTGGAAACACCATATATTTT. It codes for CASSLDNFGNTIYF. Looking up the rest from reference TRBV28 and TRBJ1-3 gives the full variable domain: DVKVTQSSRYLVKRTGEKVFLECVQDMDHENMFWYRQDPGLGLRLIYFSYDVKMKEKGDIPEGYSVSREKKERFSLILESASTNQTSMYLCASSLDNFGNTIYFGEGSWLTVV.

This sequence joins TRBV27 and TRBJ2-7, with 9 bases fitting TRBD1. Germline CDR1 is MNHEY and CDR2 is SMNVEV (reference sequence). Unmatched junction bases numbered 10, after V lost 5 bases and J lost 2 bases. The CDR3 runs 16 residues. CDR3 in DNA: TGTGCCAGCAGTCCTCCACCGGGACAGGGACCCTACGAGCAGTACTTC. Protein: CASSPPPGQGPYEQYF.

This chain links TRBV25-1 with TRBJ2-7; the D gene is possibly TRBD2 (5 bases). Germline lookup yields CDR1 MGHDK and CDR2 SYGVNS. The CDR3 has 13 amino acids. Deletions cut 1 base from V and 5 bases from J, with 9 bases between. CDR3 loop: CASSESGNNEQYF. The CDR3 DNA follows: TGTGCCAGCAGTGAATCCGGGAACAACGAGCAGTACTTC.

This clone was found a few times. The chain has TRBV19 and TRBJ1-2, with D uncertain. Germline lookup yields CDR1 LNHDA and CDR2 SQIVND (reference sequence). The germline V and J ends were trimmed by 3 bases and 2 bases, with 7 bases remaining between them. CDR3 length equals 13 residues. CDR3 DNA: TGTGCCAGTAGTATTCCGGCGAACTATGGCTACACCTTC. Translation gives CASSIPANYGYTF. Together with reference TRBV19 and TRBJ1-2, the CDR3 gives the full variable domain: DGGITQSPKYLFRKEGQNVTLSCEQNLNHDAMYWYRQDPGQGLRLIYYSQIVNDFQKGDIAEGYSVSREKKESFPLTVTSAQKNPTAFYLCASSIPANYGYTFGSGTRLTVV.

In DNA, the CDR3 is TGTGCCAGCAGCCCCTGGCGCTCGTACGAGCAGTACTTC. Encoded protein: CASSPWRSYEQYF. The V gene is TRBV5-6, the J gene TRBJ2-7; D is unclear. The CDR3 runs 13 residues. The V and J ends lost 4 bases and 4 bases respectively, with 12 bases between them. Per germline, CDR1 SGHDT and CDR2 YYEEEE. Drawing the rest from reference TRBV5-6 and TRBJ2-7, the complete variable domain is DAGVTQSPTHLIKTRGQQVTLRCSPKSGHDTVSWYQQALGQGPQFIFQYYEEEERQRGNFPDRFSGHQFPNYSSELNVNALLLGDSALYLCASSPWRSYEQYFGPGTRLTVT.

The chain uses TRBV7-9 and TRBJ1-3; 7 bases are shared with TRBD1. Germline assignment: CDR1 SEHNR and CDR2 FQNEAQ (reference sequence). With V trimmed by 4 bases and J by 3 bases, 3 bases remained unmatched. CDR3 size: 14 residues. CDR3 DNA: TGTGCCAGCAGCTCAGGGGGTGGTGGAAACACCATATATTTT. This gives the protein CASSSGGGGNTIYF. The variable domain in full, completed from reference TRBV7-9 and TRBJ1-3, reads DTGVSQNPRHKITKRGQNVTFRCDPISEHNRLYWYRQTLGQGPEFLTYFQNEAQLEKSRLLSDRFSAERPKGSFSTLEIQRTEQGDSAMYLCASSSGGGGNTIYFGEGSWLTVV.

This chain joins TRBV7-9 and TRBJ2-5; D perhaps matches TRBD1 (5 bases). Germline assignment: CDR1 SEHNR and CDR2 FQNEAQ (reference sequence). The V gene lost 5 bases and the J gene lost 1 base, with 8 bases spanning the gap. The CDR3 totals 13 residues. CDR3 amino acids: CASSIDSQETQYF. The CDR3 nucleotides are TGTGCCAGCAGCATAGACAGCCAAGAGACCCAGTACTTC.

This clone occurred once. The rearrangement links TRBV27 to TRBJ1-1; tentative D call: TRBD1 (5 bases). Trimming left V 5 bases short and J 5 bases short, with 9 bases between. The CDR3 spans 12 residues. Looked up from germline, CDR1 is MNHEY and CDR2 is SMNVEV (reference sequence). The CDR3 DNA is TGTGCCAGCAGTACAACAGGAACTGAAGCTTTCTTT. The encoded protein is CASSTTGTEAFF.

The chain has TRBV4-1 and TRBJ2-7, with 7 bases identical to TRBD1. Per germline, CDR1 MGHRA and CDR2 YSYEKL. The junction had 11 bases not matched to a gene; V was cut back by 3 bases and J by 3 bases. This CDR3 is 16 amino acids long. The CDR3 DNA sequence: TGCGCCAGCAGCCACTTACCGGGACAGCAAATCTACGAGCAGTACTTC. Translated, it gives CASSHLPGQQIYEQYF.

V usage is TRBV27 and J usage is TRBJ2-2; 8 nucleotides line up with TRBD2. V shed 6 bases and J 0 bases; nucleotides not matched to a gene: 6. The CDR3 contains 16 residues. CDR1 MNHEY and CDR2 SMNVEV come from the germline V gene (reference sequence). For the CDR3, the DNA is TGTGCCAGCAGGTGGGGGCGGGGGGCGAACACCGGGGAGCTGTTTTTT. The encoded protein is CASRWGRGANTGELFF.

A remark on this clone: Different DNA sequences within this sample yield the same CDR3. J is TRBJ2-7 and V is TRBV30; D is possibly TRBD2 (6 bases). The CDR3 is 11 amino acids. CDR1 is GTSNPN and CDR2 is SVGIG in the germline V gene (reference sequence). Deletions cut 5 bases from V and 4 bases from J, with 9 bases between. CDR3 nucleotide sequence: TGTGCCTGGGGGCTAGCGTACGAGCAGTACTTC. It encodes CAWGLAYEQYF.

This clone was recorded only once. DNA of the CDR3: TGTGCCAGCAGCTTAGGAAGGGTCGCGCAGTATTTT. This gives the protein CASSLGRVAQYF. The chain joins TRBV11-2 to TRBJ2-3; D not resolved. The germline V gene has CDR1 SGHAT and CDR2 FQNNGV. The length of the CDR3 is 12 residues. Trimming pared 1 base from V and 10 bases from J, leaving 9 bases between.

V gene TRBV28 combines with J gene TRBJ1-2, with 9 bases aligning to TRBD1. Germline CDR1 and CDR2: MDHEN and SYDVKM. This CDR3 region has 13 residues. With V trimmed by 6 bases and J by 8 bases, 7 bases remained unmatched. The CDR3 DNA reads TGTGCCAGCAGATTGGACAGGGGCCAAGGCTACACCTTC. Translating gives CASRLDRGQGYTF.

Concerning this clone: The identical CDR3 is also encoded by other nucleotide sequences in the sample. This rearrangement joins TRBV19 to TRBJ2-3; TRBD2 matches 7 bases. CDR3 length equals 15 residues. The germline V gene encodes CDR1 LNHDA and CDR2 SQIVND (reference sequence). V shed 2 bases, J shed 4 bases, and the junction held 6 bases outside the gene matches. The CDR3 region has the DNA TGTGCCAGTAGTATACCGGCGGGAGCGGCAGATACGCAGTATTTT. Translated, it gives CASSIPAGAADTQYF.

This clone came up once. The genes are TRBV4-3 and TRBJ2-2; TRBD1 is a possible D gene (8 bases). The germline V gene encodes CDR1 LGHNA and CDR2 YSLEER. This CDR3 is 15 amino acids long. The ends were cut back, 6 bases at V and 6 bases at J, with 17 bases in the middle. In DNA, the CDR3 is TGCGCCAGCAGTCGACTTACAGGGGGGGCCGGGGAGCTGTTTTTT. This encodes CASSRLTGGAGELFF.

The chain is built from TRBV5-6 and TRBJ2-7; no clear D. This CDR3 region has 13 residues. Germline V CDR1 and CDR2: SGHDT, YYEEEE. Trimming pared 4 bases from V and 3 bases from J, leaving 11 bases between. In DNA, the CDR3 is TGTGCCAGCAGCCTCAGCACGAACTACGAGCAGTACTTC. This translates into CASSLSTNYEQYF.

This clone was picked up one time. The chain joins TRBV2 to TRBJ2-7, with TRBD1 matching over 9 bases. Germline V gene lookup returns CDR1 SNHLY and CDR2 FYNNEI. With 3 bases clipped from V and 3 bases from J, the junction kept 15 bases outside the gene matches. The CDR3 extends over 18 amino acids. Written as DNA, the CDR3 is TGTGCCAGCAGTGATTTCGGACAGGGGAAGTGGAATAACTACGAGCAGTACTTC. This translates into CASSDFGQGKWNNYEQYF.

The chain employs TRBV28 and TRBJ2-7; D is perhaps TRBD1 (5 bases). The germline V and J ends were trimmed by 5 bases and 6 bases, with 14 bases remaining between them. Germline lookup yields CDR1 MDHEN and CDR2 SYDVKM. The CDR3 is made up of 13 amino acids. The CDR3 here is CASSPEFGAEQYF. CDR3 nucleotides: TGTGCCAGCAGTCCCGAGTTTGGGGCCGAGCAGTACTTC.

In nucleotides, the CDR3 is TGTGCCAGCAGTTTATCGTCAGGATTGAGCAATCAGCCCCAGCATTTT. Protein product: CASSLSSGLSNQPQHF. The chain couples TRBV28 to TRBJ1-5; unclear D gene. Trimming removed 1 base from V and 1 base from J, with 11 bases in between. The germline CDR1 and CDR2 sequences are MDHEN and SYDVKM. The CDR3 consists of 16 residues.

The V and J genes are TRBV7-8 and TRBJ2-1; no reliable D call. With 1 base removed from V and 1 base from J, the gap between germline ends came to 11 bases. The CDR3 extends over 16 amino acids. CDR1 is SGHVS, CDR2 FQNEAQ, per germline. The CDR3 region has the DNA TGTGCCAGCAGCTTAGATAGGCTATGGTCCTACAATGAGCAGTTCTTC. Protein sequence: CASSLDRLWSYNEQFF. Supplemented by reference TRBV7-8 and TRBJ2-1, the full variable domain reads GAGVSQSPRYKVAKRGQDVALRCDPISGHVSLFWYQQALGQGPEFLTYFQNEAQLDKSGLPSDRFFAERPEGSVSTLKIQRTQQEDSAVYLCASSLDRLWSYNEQFFGPGTRLTVL.

The rearrangement uses TRBV7-9 and TRBJ2-2; D possibly corresponds to TRBD2 (5 bases). The CDR3 covers 16 residues. Trimming shortened V by 0 bases and J by 4 bases, and 12 bases separated the two germline ends. Looked up from germline, CDR1 is SEHNR and CDR2 is FQNEAQ (reference sequence). CDR3 amino acids: CASSLAEGKVTGELFF. The CDR3 DNA reads as TGTGCCAGCAGCTTAGCTGAGGGAAAGGTCACCGGGGAGCTGTTTTTT.